The 2 T cell receptor beta chains below were found in one sample sequenced in a study of PD-1 blockade in classical Hodgkin lymphoma. Generated by immunoSEQ multiplex PCR, the TCRdb table keeps only in-frame clones and is missing some. The table includes approximately 89,000 clones, 75% to 85% detected once. Time point described: cycle 4 day 1 (C4D1), after five to seven weeks of nivolumab. No patient escaped relapse after autologous stem cell transplantation, and brentuximab vedotin exposure varied. The source was peripheral blood mononuclear cells (PBMCs), collected before the fourth cycle of nivolumab. The receptors here all came from a human donor with classical Hodgkin lymphoma.

The chain carries TRBV7-9 and TRBJ2-5; 12 positions match TRBD2. In germline, CDR1 is SEHNR, CDR2 FQNEAQ (reference sequence). V was pared by 4 bases and J by 1 base, with 7 bases of the junction left unmatched. The CDR3 spans 17 residues. The CDR3 region is CASSYGLAGNIQETQYF. CDR3 nucleotides: TGTGCCAGCAGCTATGGACTAGCGGGGAACATCCAAGAGACCCAGTACTTC.

The chain uses TRBV18 and TRBJ2-4; D is uncertain. Trimming left V 6 bases short and J 1 base short, with 16 bases between. Germline CDR1 is KGHSH and CDR2 is LQKENI. CDR3 length: 16 amino acids. The CDR3 region is CASSPALAAAKNIQYF. As DNA, the CDR3 is TGTGCCAGCTCTCCCGCCCTCGCGGCGGCCAAAAACATTCAGTACTTC.